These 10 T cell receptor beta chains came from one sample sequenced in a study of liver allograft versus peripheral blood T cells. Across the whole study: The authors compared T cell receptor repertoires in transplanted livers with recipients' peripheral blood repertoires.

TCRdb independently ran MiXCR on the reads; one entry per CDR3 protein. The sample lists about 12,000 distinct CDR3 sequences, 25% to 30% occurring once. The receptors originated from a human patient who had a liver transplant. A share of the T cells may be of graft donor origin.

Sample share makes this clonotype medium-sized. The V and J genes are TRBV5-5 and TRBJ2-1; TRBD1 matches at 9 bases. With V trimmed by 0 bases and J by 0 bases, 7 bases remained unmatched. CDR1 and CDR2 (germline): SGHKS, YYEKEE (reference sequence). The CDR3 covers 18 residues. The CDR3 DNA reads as TGTGCCAGCAGCTTGGAATACAGGGGGCACGGCTCCTACAATGAGCAGTTCTTC. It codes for CASSLEYRGHGSYNEQFF.

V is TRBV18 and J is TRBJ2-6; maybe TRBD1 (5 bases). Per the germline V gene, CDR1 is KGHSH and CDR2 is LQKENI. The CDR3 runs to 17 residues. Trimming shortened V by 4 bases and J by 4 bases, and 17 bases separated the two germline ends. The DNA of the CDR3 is TGTGCCAGCTCACTCCGGCCTGGGGCGAAAGGGGCCAACGTCCTGACTTTC. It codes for CASSLRPGAKGANVLTF.

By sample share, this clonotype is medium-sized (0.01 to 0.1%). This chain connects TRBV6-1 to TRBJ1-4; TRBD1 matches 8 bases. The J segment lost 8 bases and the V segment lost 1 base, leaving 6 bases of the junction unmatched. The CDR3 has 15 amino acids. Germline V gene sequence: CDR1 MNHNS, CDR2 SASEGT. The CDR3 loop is CASSEVGRGQEKLFF. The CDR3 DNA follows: TGTGCCAGCAGTGAAGTTGGCAGGGGGCAGGAAAAACTGTTTTTT.

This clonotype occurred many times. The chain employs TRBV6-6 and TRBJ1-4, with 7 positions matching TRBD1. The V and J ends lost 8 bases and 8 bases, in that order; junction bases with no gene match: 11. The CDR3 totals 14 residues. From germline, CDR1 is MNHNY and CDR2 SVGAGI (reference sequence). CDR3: CASADGQVYEKLFF. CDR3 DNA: TGTGCCAGCGCGGACGGACAGGTCTACGAAAAACTGTTTTTT.

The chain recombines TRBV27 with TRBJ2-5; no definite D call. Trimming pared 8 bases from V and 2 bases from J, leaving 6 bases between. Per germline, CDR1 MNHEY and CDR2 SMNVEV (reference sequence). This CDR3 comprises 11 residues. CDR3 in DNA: TGTGCCAGCGGCGATCAAGAGACCCAGTACTTC. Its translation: CASGDQETQYF.

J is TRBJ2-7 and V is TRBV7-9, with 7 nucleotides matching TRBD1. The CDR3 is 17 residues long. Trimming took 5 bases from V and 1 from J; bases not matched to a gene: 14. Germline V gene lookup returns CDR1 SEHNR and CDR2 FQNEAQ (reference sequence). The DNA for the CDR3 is TGTGCCAGCAGCCAGCACTGGGGACAGCAGACGTCCTACGAGCAGTACTTC. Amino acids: CASSQHWGQQTSYEQYF.

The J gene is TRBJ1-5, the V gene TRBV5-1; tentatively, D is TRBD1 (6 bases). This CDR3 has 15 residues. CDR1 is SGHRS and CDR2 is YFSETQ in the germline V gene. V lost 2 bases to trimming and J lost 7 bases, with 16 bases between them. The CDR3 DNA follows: TGCGCCAGCAGCTTCGGGGACGGAGGGGGACAGCCCCAGCATTTT. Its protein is CASSFGDGGGQPQHF.

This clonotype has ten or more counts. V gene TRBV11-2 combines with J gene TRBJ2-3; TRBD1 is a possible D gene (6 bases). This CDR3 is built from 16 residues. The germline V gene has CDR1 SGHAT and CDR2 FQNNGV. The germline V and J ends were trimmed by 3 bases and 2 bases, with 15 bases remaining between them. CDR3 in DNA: TGTGCCAGCAGCTTTTACAGGGATGGGAACACAGATACGCAGTATTTT. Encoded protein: CASSFYRDGNTDTQYF. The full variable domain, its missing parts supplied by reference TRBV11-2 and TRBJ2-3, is EAGVAQSPRYKIIEKRQSVAFWCNPISGHATLYWYQQILGQGPKLLIQFQNNGVVDDSQLPKDRFSAERLKGVDSTLKIQPAKLEDSAVYLCASSFYRDGNTDTQYFGPGTRLTVL.

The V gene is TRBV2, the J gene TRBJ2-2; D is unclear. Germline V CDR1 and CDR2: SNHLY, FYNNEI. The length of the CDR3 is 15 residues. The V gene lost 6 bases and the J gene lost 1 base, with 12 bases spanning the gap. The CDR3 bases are TGTGCCAGCAGGGATGACGCCGGGAACACCGGGGAGCTGTTTTTT. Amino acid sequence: CASRDDAGNTGELFF.

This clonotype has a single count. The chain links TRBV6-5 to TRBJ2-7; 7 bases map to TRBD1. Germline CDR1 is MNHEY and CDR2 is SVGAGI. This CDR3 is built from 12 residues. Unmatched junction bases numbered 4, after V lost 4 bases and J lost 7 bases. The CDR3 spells CASSSGQMEQYF. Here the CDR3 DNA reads TGTGCCAGCAGTTCGGGACAGATGGAGCAGTACTTC.